The clone carrying this TCR beta chain was recorded many times. TCRdb reprocessed the 5' RACE reads via MiXCR and lists one record per CDR3 protein. The data hold about 38,000 distinct CDR3 sequences, with 7% to 10% observed a single time. CDR1 is LGHNA, CDR2 YNFKEQ, per germline. J gave up 4 bases and V 0 bases, and 7 bases lay outside the gene matches. CDR3 length: 17 residues. This specimen belongs to a study of chronic HIV infection and antiretroviral therapy. V and J are TRBV4-2 and TRBJ2-1; 9 bases line up with TRBD2. Input material: peripheral blood. The receptor's source is an adult who had HIV and had not received antiretroviral therapy, or was an uninfected healthy control (not recorded which). The CDR3 bases are TGTGCCAGCAGCCAAGAGTTTCGTACTAGCGGGTACAATGAGCAGTTCTTC. Amino acids: CASSQEFRTSGYNEQFF.